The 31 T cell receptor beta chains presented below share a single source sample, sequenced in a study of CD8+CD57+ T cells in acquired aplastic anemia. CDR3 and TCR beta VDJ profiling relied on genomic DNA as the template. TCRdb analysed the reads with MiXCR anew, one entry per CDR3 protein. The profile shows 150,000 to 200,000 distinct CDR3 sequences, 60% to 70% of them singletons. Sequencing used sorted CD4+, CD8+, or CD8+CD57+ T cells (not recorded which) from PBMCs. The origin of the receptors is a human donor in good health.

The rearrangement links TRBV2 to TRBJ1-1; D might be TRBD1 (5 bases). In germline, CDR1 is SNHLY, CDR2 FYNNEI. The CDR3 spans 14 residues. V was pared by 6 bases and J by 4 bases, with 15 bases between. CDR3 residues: CASRGHSGATEAFF. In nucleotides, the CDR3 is TGTGCCAGCAGGGGCCACTCCGGGGCCACTGAAGCTTTCTTT.

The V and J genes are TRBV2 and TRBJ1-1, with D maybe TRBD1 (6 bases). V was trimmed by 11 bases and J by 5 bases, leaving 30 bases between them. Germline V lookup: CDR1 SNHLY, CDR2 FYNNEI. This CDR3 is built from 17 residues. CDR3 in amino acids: CASSSEEGTGWVTEAFF. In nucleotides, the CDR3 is TGTGCCTCCAGCAGTGAGGAGGGTACAGGGTGGGTAACTGAAGCTTTCTTT.

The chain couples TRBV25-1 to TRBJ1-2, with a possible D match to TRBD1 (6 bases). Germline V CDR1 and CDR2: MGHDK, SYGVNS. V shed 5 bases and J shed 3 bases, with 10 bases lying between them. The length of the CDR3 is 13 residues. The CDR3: CASSLGGHYGYTF. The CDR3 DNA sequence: TGTGCCAGCAGTTTAGGGGGGCACTATGGCTACACCTTC.

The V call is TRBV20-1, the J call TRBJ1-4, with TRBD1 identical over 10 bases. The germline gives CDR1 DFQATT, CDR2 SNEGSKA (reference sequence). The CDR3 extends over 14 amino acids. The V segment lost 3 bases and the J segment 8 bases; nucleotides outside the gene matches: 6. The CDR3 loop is CSARRTGGEEKLFF. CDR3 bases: TGCAGTGCTAGGAGGACAGGGGGAGAGGAAAAACTGTTTTTT.

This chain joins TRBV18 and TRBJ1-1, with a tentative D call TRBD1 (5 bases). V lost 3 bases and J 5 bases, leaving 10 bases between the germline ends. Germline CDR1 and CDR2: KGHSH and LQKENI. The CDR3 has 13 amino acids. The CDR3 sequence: CASSPGGVTEAFF. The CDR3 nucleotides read TGTGCCAGCTCACCTGGGGGTGTGACTGAAGCTTTCTTT. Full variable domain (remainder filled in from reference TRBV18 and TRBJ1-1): NAGVMQNPRHLVRRRGQEARLRCSPMKGHSHVYWYRQLPEEGLKFMVYLQKENIIDESGMPKERFSAEFPKEGPSILRIQQVVRGDSAAYFCASSPGGVTEAFFGQGTRLTVV.

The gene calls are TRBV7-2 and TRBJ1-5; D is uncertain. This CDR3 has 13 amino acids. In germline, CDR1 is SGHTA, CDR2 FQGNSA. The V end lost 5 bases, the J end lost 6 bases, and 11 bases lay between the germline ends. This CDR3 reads CASSPSAGQPQHF. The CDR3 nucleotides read TGTGCCAGCAGCCCAAGTGCGGGTCAGCCCCAGCATTTT. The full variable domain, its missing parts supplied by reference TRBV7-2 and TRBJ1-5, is GAGVSQSPSNKVTEKGKDVELRCDPISGHTALYWYRQSLGQGLEFLIYFQGNSAPDKSGLPSDRFSAERTGGSVSTLTIQRTQQEDSAVYLCASSPSAGQPQHFGDGTRLSIL.

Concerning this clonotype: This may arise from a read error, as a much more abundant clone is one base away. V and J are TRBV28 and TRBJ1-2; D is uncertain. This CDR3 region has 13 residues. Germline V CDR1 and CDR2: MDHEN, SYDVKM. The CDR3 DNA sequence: TGTACCAGCACCCTACTTCCCTATGGTGGCTACACCTTC. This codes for CTSTLLPYGGYTF.

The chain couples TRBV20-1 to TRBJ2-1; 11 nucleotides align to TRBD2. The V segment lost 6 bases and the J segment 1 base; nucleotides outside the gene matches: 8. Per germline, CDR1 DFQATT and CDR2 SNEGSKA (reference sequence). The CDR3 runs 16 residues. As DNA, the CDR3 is TGCAGTGCAACCGACGGGACTAGCGGTTCCTACAATGAGCAGTTCTTC. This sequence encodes CSATDGTSGSYNEQFF.

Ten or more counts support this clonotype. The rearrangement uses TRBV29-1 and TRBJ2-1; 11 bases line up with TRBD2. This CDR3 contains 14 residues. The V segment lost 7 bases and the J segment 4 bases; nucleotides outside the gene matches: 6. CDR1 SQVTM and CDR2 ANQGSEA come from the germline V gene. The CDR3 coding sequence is TGCAGCGGGGGAACTAGCGGGAGATACAATGAGCAGTTCTTC. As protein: CSGGTSGRYNEQFF.

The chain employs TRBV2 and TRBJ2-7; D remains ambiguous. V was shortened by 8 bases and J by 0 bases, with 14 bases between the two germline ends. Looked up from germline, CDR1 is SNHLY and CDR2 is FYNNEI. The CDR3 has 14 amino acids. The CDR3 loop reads CASCRSAISYEQYF. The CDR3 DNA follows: TGTGCCAGCTGTCGGTCCGCGATCTCCTACGAGCAGTACTTC.

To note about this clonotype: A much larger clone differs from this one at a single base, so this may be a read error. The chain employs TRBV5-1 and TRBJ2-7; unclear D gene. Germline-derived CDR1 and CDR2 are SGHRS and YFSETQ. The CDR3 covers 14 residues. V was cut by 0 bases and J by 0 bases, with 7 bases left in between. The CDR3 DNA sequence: TGCGCCAGCAGCTTGGACGAGAGCTCCTACGAGCAGTACTTC. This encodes CASSLDESSYEQYF.

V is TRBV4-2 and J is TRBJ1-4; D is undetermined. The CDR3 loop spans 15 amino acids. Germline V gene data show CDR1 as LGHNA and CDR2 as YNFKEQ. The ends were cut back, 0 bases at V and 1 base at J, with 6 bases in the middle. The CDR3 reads CASSQDGVTNEKLFF. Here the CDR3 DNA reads TGTGCCAGCAGCCAAGATGGGGTAACTAATGAAAAACTGTTTTTT.

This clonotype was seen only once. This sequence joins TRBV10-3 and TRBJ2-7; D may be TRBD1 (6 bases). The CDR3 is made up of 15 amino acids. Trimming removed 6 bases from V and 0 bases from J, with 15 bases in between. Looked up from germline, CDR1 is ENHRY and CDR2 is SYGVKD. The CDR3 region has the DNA TGTGCCATCAGCGAATCCTCACAGGGCTCCTACGAGCAGTACTTC. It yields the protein CAISESSQGSYEQYF.

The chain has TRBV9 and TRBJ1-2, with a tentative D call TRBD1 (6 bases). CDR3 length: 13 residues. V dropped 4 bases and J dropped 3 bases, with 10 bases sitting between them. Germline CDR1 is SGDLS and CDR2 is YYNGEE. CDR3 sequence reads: CASSPGADYGYTF. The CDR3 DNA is TGTGCCAGCAGCCCAGGGGCGGACTATGGCTACACCTTC.

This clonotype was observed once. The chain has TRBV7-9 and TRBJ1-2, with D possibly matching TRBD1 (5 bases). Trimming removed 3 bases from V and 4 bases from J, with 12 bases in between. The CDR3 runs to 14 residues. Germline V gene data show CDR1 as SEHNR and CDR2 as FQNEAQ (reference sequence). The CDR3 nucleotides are TGTGCCAGCAGCTTTGAAGGGGTAACCTATGGCTACACCTTC. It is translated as CASSFEGVTYGYTF.

The CDR3 DNA is TGTGCCAGCAGCGCCGTGACAGGGGGCGGGTGGTCACCCCTCCACTTT. Its protein product is CASSAVTGGGWSPLHF. This chain connects TRBV7-6 to TRBJ1-6; TRBD1 matches 10 bases. The CDR3 has 16 amino acids. Looked up from germline, CDR1 is SGHVS and CDR2 is FNYEAQ. V lost 5 bases to trimming and J lost 10 bases; unmatched junction nucleotides: 11.

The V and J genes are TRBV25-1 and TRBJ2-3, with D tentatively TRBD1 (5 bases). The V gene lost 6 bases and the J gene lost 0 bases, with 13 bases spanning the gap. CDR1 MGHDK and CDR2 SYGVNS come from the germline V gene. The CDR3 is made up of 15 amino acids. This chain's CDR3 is CASSVGARSTDTQYF. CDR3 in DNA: TGTGCCAGCAGCGTAGGGGCTCGGAGCACAGATACGCAGTATTTT.

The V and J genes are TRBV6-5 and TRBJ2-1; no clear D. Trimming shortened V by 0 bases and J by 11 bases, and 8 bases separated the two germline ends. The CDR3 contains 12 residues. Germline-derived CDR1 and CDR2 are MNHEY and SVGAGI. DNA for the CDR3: TGTGCCAGCAGTTACTCGGCTGGCAAGCAGTTCTTC. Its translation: CASSYSAGKQFF.

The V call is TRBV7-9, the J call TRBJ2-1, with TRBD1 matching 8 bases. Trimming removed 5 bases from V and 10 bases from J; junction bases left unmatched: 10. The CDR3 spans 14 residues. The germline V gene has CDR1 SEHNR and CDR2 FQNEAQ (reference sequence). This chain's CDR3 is CASSQDRAVKEQFF. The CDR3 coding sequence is TGTGCCAGCAGCCAGGACAGGGCGGTTAAGGAGCAGTTCTTC.

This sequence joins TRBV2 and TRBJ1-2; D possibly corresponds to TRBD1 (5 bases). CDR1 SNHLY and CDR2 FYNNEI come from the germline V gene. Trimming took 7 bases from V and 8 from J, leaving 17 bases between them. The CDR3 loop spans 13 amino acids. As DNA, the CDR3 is TGTGCCAGCAAACGGGACGGTCAAGGGGGCTACACCTTC. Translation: CASKRDGQGGYTF.

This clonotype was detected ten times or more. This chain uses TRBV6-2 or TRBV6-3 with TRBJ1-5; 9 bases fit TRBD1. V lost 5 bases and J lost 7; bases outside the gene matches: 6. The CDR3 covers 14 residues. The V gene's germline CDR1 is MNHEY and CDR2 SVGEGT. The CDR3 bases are TGTGCCAGCAGTGGGACAGGGATCGGCCAGCCCCAGCATTTT. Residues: CASSGTGIGQPQHF.

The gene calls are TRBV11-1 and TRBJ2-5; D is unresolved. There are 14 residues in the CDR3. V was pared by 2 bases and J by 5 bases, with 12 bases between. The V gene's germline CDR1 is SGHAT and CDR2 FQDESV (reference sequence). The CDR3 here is CASSLRPLGETQYF. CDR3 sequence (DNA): TGTGCCAGCAGCTTACGCCCTCTCGGGGAGACCCAGTACTTC.

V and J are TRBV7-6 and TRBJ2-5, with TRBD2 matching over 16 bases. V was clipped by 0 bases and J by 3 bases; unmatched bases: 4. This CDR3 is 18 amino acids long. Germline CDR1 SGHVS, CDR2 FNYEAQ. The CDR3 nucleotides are TGTGCCAGCAGCTTAGCGGGACTAGCGGGAGGGAGGAAAGAGACCCAGTACTTC. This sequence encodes CASSLAGLAGGRKETQYF.

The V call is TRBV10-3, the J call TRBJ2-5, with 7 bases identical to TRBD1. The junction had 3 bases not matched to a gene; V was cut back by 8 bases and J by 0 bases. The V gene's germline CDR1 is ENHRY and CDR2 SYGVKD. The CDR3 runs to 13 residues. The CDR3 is CAIGTANQETQYF. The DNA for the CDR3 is TGTGCCATCGGGACAGCCAACCAAGAGACCCAGTACTTC.

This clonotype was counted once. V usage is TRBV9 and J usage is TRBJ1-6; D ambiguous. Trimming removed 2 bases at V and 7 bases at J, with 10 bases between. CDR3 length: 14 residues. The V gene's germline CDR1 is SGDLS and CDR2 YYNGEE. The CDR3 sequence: CASSVGRINSPLHF. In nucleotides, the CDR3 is TGTGCCAGCAGCGTCGGCAGAATCAATTCACCCCTCCACTTT.

CDR3 DNA: TGTGCCAGCAGCTTGCTGTGGTTGAACACTGAAGCTTTCTTT. This codes for CASSLLWLNTEAFF. J is TRBJ1-1 and V is TRBV5-6, with D hard to call. Per the germline V gene, CDR1 is SGHDT and CDR2 is YYEEEE. The CDR3 has 14 residues. Deletions cut 1 base from V and 0 bases from J, with 7 bases between.

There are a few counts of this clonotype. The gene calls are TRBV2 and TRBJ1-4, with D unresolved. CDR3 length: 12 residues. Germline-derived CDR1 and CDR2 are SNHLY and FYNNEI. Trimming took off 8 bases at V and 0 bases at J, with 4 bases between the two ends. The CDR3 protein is CASGATNEKLFF. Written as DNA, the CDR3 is TGTGCCAGCGGAGCAACTAATGAAAAACTGTTTTTT.

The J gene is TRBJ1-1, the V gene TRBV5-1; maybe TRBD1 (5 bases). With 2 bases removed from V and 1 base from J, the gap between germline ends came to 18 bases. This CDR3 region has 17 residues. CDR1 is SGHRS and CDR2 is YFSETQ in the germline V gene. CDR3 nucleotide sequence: TGCGCCAGCAGCTTATTGCAGGGCAGATATGGGAACACTGAAGCTTTCTTT. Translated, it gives CASSLLQGRYGNTEAFF.

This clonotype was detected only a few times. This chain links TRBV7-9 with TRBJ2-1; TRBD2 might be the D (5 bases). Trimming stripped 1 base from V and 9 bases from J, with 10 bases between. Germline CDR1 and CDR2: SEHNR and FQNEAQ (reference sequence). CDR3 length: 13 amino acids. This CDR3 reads CASSLEGGGEQFF. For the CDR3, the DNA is TGTGCCAGCAGCTTAGAAGGAGGCGGTGAGCAGTTCTTC.

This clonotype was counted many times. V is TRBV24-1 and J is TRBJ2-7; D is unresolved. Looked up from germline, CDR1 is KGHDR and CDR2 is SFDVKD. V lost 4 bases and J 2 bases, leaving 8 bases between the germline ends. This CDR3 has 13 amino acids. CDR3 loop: CATSETGTYEQYF. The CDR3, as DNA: TGTGCCACCAGTGAAACCGGTACCTACGAGCAGTACTTC.

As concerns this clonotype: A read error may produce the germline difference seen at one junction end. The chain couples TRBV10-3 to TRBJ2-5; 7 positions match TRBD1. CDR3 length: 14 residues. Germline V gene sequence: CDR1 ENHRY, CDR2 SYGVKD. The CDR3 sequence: CASSWGQSQETQYF. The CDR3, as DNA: TGTGCCAGCAGTTGGGGACAGAGTCAAGAGACCCAGTACTTC.